This T cell receptor (beta chain) comes out of a study of OX40 agonist ivuxolimab in advanced cancers. Study-level background: Ivuxolimab was a fully human IgG2 agonistic monoclonal antibody targeting the costimulatory receptor OX40 (CD134). Peripheral TCRbeta sequencing aimed to test whether ivuxolimab altered TCR sequence diversity and caused clonal T-cell expansion. Patients were allowed to have had prior anti-PD-1, anti-PD-L1 or anti-CTLA-4 therapy, and approximately 40% of the dose-escalation patients had previously received checkpoint inhibitors. The paper covers the monotherapy dose-escalation part of the phase I ivuxolimab trial, which included N = 52 patients. Intravenous ivuxolimab was administered to patients every 2 weeks at six dose levels: 0.01, 0.1, 0.3, 1.5, 3 and 10 mg/kg. Of the 50 to 55 dose-escalation patients, hepatocellular carcinoma was present in around 20, melanoma in roughly 15, renal cell carcinoma in 9 and head and neck cancer in 9. Three dose-escalation patients achieved partial responses, one with hepatocellular carcinoma and two with cutaneous melanoma. In the dose-escalation cohort, more than 75% of patients were male, and the mean age was about 55 years, with a range of roughly 23 to 85.

Genomic DNA was extracted from sorted cells for sequencing of the TCRbeta CDR3 region. TCRbeta CDR3 regions were sequenced using the immunoSEQ Assay. TCRdb limited this immuneACCESS table to in-frame rearrangements with V and J called. A share of clones is missing; checked studies link under half to unresolved V genes, and the rest is unexplained. A total of under 150,000 clones appear in this sample, over 75% of them only once. 0.9% to 1.2% of the sample lies in the top ten. The trial excluded patients who had a history of autoimmune disease or were on systemic immunosuppression. Peripheral blood for TCR sequencing was drawn from every dose cohort at baseline, at cycle 4 day 1 and at cycle 7 day 1. The samples were drawn from a first-in-human, open-label, multicenter phase I dose-escalation trial of ivuxolimab. Adults with locally advanced or metastatic melanoma, renal cell carcinoma, hepatocellular carcinoma or head and neck squamous cell carcinoma were enrolled in the trial. CD4+ and CD8+ T cells were sorted separately from peripheral blood before TCR sequencing.

For this clone: Which antigen it targets is not known. The record has no base qualities; no much larger clone is one base away.

Overall study outcomes, separate from this receptor: Low levels of normalized T-cell clonal expansion were also shown by some nonresponding patients. In the 0.1-3.0 mg/kg groups, partial responders were among the patients with the lowest normalized peripheral clonal expansion, particularly in CD8+ T cells. Which antigens the clonally expanded peripheral T cells were specific for was not determined. After ivuxolimab, CD8+ T cells had more expanded clones than CD4+ T cells on average. At doses of 0.1 to 3.0 mg/kg, clonal expansion of both CD4+ and CD8+ blood T cells was observed from baseline to week 6.

The receptor was isolated from an adult with an advanced solid tumor such as melanoma, head and neck, liver or kidney cancer. Sample: CD4+ or CD8+ T cells sorted from blood, taken in a trial of the OX40 agonist ivuxolimab.

Read as DNA, the sequence is TGTGCCAGCAGCTCCACCAGCGGGAGGGGGTACAATGAGCAGTTCTTC. Its coded protein is CASSSTSGRGYNEQFF. The V gene is TRBV7-9 and the J gene is TRBJ2-1, with 10 central nucleotides matching TRBD2. Trimming accounts for 4 bases at V and 4 bases at J, while the number of junction bases matched to no gene is 7. Inclusive of the bounding cysteine and phenylalanine, the CDR3 is 16 residues long. CDR3 DNA is the only sequence kept; it has 48 bases, read in frame from the first base. From the germline V gene (reference sequence), CDR1 is SEHNR and CDR2 is FQNEAQ.